Here is one T cell receptor (beta chain) with its context. Its antigen is unknown. The entirety of the isolated RNA underwent reverse transcription, so expressed TCRB transcripts were sequenced. TCRdb keeps only in-frame clones here, not all; method: immunoSEQ multiplex PCR. This sample yields about 170,000 clones, of which 7.5% to 8.5% are seen a single time; roughly 0.5% belongs to the top ten. These data come from a study of beta chain features in type 1 diabetes. Study-level results: Shortening that was moderate but significant affected the TCRB CDR3s of Type 1 diabetes patients in all four CD4+ subsets.

Germline V gene sequence: CDR1 LNHDA, CDR2 SQIVND (reference sequence). The CDR3 has 13 amino acids. V dropped 8 bases and J dropped 3; count of bases not matched to a gene: 4. This receptor was obtained from a man younger than 35 with type 1 diabetes. The chain joins TRBV19 to TRBJ2-7, with 10 bases aligning to TRBD2. The specimen sequenced was central memory CD4+ T cells from blood. CDR3 sequence reads: CASGPSGGYEQYF. CDR3 DNA sequence: TGTGCCAGTGGCCCTAGCGGGGGCTACGAGCAGTACTTC.